The 18 T cell receptor beta chains reported below all come from one sample, sequenced in a study of radiotherapy plus CTLA-4 blockade in lung cancer. Using immunoSEQ multiplex PCR, the repertoire was profiled, and TCRdb retains in-frame clones only, with some absent. The repertoire includes roughly 70,000 clones, about nine tenths of them detected once, and 35% to 50% sits in the top ten. Sequenced material: peripheral blood, taken from a patient treated with radiotherapy plus ipilimumab. The receptors shown here come from a human donor with non-small cell lung cancer that progressed on radiotherapy plus ipilimumab.

Notes on this clone: Different DNA sequences within this sample yield the same CDR3. V is TRBV30 and J is TRBJ2-6; D is possibly TRBD2 (7 bases). The CDR3 runs 14 residues. V was pared by 3 bases and J by 4 bases, with 10 bases between. Looked up from germline, CDR1 is GTSNPN and CDR2 is SVGIG (reference sequence). CDR3 in amino acids: CAWRGGAGANVLTF. As DNA, the CDR3 is TGTGCCTGGAGGGGGGGGGCGGGGGCCAACGTCCTGACTTTC.

The rearrangement links TRBV5-6 to TRBJ2-3; 7 positions agree with TRBD2. The CDR3 extends over 16 amino acids. Per germline, CDR1 SGHDT and CDR2 YYEEEE. The V segment lost 6 bases and the J segment 6 bases; nucleotides outside the gene matches: 16. The CDR3 region has the DNA TGTGCCAGCATAAATGCCGGGAGGAGGTCGTCGGATACGCAGTATTTT. This sequence encodes CASINAGRRSSDTQYF.

The V call is TRBV4-1, the J call TRBJ2-1; TRBD2 agrees at 8 bases. Trimming at V came to 1 base and at J to 9 bases, leaving 8 bases not matched to a gene. Germline CDR1 reads MGHRA; CDR2 reads YSYEKL. The CDR3 consists of 15 residues. The DNA for the CDR3 is TGCGCCAGCAGCCAAGTGGAGACTAGCGCCGGTGAGCAGTTCTTC. Encoded protein: CASSQVETSAGEQFF.

This chain connects TRBV30 to TRBJ1-5; D unresolved. The ends were cut back, 2 bases at V and 3 bases at J, with 11 bases in the middle. CDR3 size: 14 residues. Germline loops: CDR1 GTSNPN, CDR2 SVGIG (reference sequence). The CDR3 loop is CAWSRDPANQPQHF. For the CDR3, the DNA is TGTGCCTGGAGTCGCGACCCTGCCAATCAGCCCCAGCATTTT. The full variable domain, rest sourced from reference TRBV30 and TRBJ1-5, is SQTIHQWPATLVQPVGSPLSLECTVEGTSNPNLYWYRQAAGRGLQLLFYSVGIGQISSEVPQNLSASRPQDRQFILSSKKLLLSDSGFYLCAWSRDPANQPQHFGDGTRLSIL.

The rearrangement joins TRBV6-1 to TRBJ1-5; 9 bases are a match to TRBD1. V lost 8 bases to trimming and J lost 8 bases; unmatched junction nucleotides: 4. CDR1 and CDR2 (germline): MNHNS, SASEGT. CDR3 length: 12 residues. CDR3 bases: TGTGCCAGCGCTACAGGGGGCAAGCCCCAGCATTTT. Translation: CASATGGKPQHF.

The chain recombines TRBV25-1 with TRBJ1-4, with D possibly TRBD1 on 5 matching bases. The V gene's germline CDR1 is MGHDK and CDR2 SYGVNS. V shed 6 bases and J shed 8 bases, with 10 bases lying between them. This CDR3 spans 12 amino acids. The CDR3 loop reads CASSRVGEKLFF. The CDR3 nucleotides read TGTGCCAGCAGCAGGGTTGGCGAAAAACTGTTTTTT.

V usage is TRBV4-1 and J usage is TRBJ2-5; D is perhaps TRBD2 (6 bases). Trimming removed 4 bases from V and 2 bases from J, with 11 bases in between. Germline V gives CDR1 MGHRA, CDR2 YSYEKL. The CDR3 is 14 amino acids. CDR3 region: CASSRLAPQETQYF. The DNA for the CDR3 is TGCGCCAGCAGCCGCCTAGCGCCACAAGAGACCCAGTACTTC.

The chain carries TRBV10-2 and TRBJ2-7; D ambiguous. CDR3 length: 15 residues. The V end lost 1 base, the J end lost 4 bases, and 14 bases lay between the germline ends. Looked up from germline, CDR1 is WSHSY and CDR2 is SAAADI. CDR3 nucleotides: TGCGCCAGCAGTGAGTGGGGTGGGCAGGATTACGAGCAGTACTTC. It is translated as CASSEWGGQDYEQYF.

The sample holds a few counts of this clone. Other DNA variants within this sample encode the same CDR3. V usage is TRBV7-9 and J usage is TRBJ1-3; no firm D call. Trimming stripped 1 base from V and 1 base from J, with 8 bases between. The germline V gene has CDR1 SEHNR and CDR2 FQNEAQ (reference sequence). The CDR3 has 15 residues. This chain's CDR3 is CASSLGVGSGNTIYF. CDR3 coding DNA: TGTGCCAGCAGCTTAGGGGTTGGGTCTGGAAACACCATATATTTT.

The chain links TRBV19 to TRBJ2-7; D perhaps matches TRBD2 (6 bases). Trimming left V 3 bases short and J 6 bases short, with 12 bases between. The CDR3 length is 13 residues. Per the germline V gene, CDR1 is LNHDA and CDR2 is SQIVND (reference sequence). The CDR3 DNA sequence: TGTGCCAGTAGTATGGGTCGCGGGACCGAGCAGTACTTC. Translated, it gives CASSMGRGTEQYF.

This rearrangement joins TRBV28 to TRBJ2-1; 9 bases are shared with TRBD2. V lost 5 bases, J lost 5 bases, and 10 bases stayed unmatched. Germline assignment: CDR1 MDHEN and CDR2 SYDVKM. The CDR3 consists of 16 residues. The DNA of the CDR3 is TGTGCCAGCAGTGCAACCGGGACTAGCAGGAACAATGAGCAGTTCTTC. Its translation is CASSATGTSRNNEQFF.

The chain uses TRBV27 and TRBJ2-1; 8 bases match TRBD2. Germline V gene sequence: CDR1 MNHEY, CDR2 SMNVEV (reference sequence). V dropped 2 bases and J dropped 4; count of bases not matched to a gene: 1. The CDR3 is 14 residues long. CDR3 DNA sequence: TGTGCCAGCAGTTTAGCGGGAGGTTACAATGAGCAGTTCTTC. Its protein product is CASSLAGGYNEQFF.

The V gene is TRBV28, the J gene TRBJ1-2; perhaps TRBD1 as D (5 bases). The CDR3 is made up of 13 amino acids. Looked up from germline, CDR1 is MDHEN and CDR2 is SYDVKM. Deletions cut 5 bases from V and 7 bases from J, with 14 bases between. The DNA for the CDR3 is TGTGCCAGCAGTCAGGGCGGGAGAGGTGGCTACACCTTC. It translates to CASSQGGRGGYTF.

The V call is TRBV4-1, the J call TRBJ2-1, with no clear D. Trimming cost V 4 bases and J 10 bases, with 11 bases left between them. Looked up from germline, CDR1 is MGHRA and CDR2 is YSYEKL. The CDR3 has 12 residues. The DNA for the CDR3 is TGCGCCAGCAGCCCTGACGATGGGGAGCAGTTCTTC. Translated, it gives CASSPDDGEQFF.

The chain links TRBV9 to TRBJ2-7; possible D gene TRBD2, 5 bases. V was trimmed by 4 bases and J by 7 bases, leaving 24 bases between them. The CDR3 is 16 amino acids. Germline V CDR1 and CDR2: SGDLS, YYNGEE. CDR3 sequence: CASSLCRTWGAPEQYV. The CDR3 region has the DNA TGTGCCAGCAGCCTATGCCGAACGTGGGGAGCCCCGGAGCAGTACGTC.

The V gene is TRBV5-1, the J gene TRBJ2-7, with 7 bases aligning to TRBD1. The germline V gene has CDR1 SGHRS and CDR2 YFSETQ. J gave up 3 bases and V 4 bases, and 1 base lay outside the gene matches. CDR3 length: 12 amino acids. CDR3 DNA: TGCGCCAGCAGCCGGGACAGCTACGAGCAGTACTTC. It encodes CASSRDSYEQYF.

The genes are TRBV18 and TRBJ1-2; the D gene is possibly TRBD1 (6 bases). The germline gives CDR1 KGHSH, CDR2 LQKENI. V lost 5 bases, J lost 3 bases, and 10 bases lay in between. This CDR3 is built from 13 residues. The CDR3 DNA reads TGTGCCAGCTCAGACAGGCGGGACTATGGCTACACCTTC. Translation: CASSDRRDYGYTF.

The genes are TRBV28 and TRBJ2-5; no clear D gene. CDR1 and CDR2 from the germline V gene are MDHEN and SYDVKM. The V gene lost 4 bases and the J gene lost 5 bases, with 20 bases spanning the gap. This CDR3 is built from 16 residues. CDR3 DNA sequence: TGTGCCAGCAGTTCAATCCTCGGGCGGTTTACGGAGACCCAGTACTTC. Its protein is CASSSILGRFTETQYF.